These 10 T cell receptor beta chains share one sample of origin, sequenced in a study of vaccination and CD4 T cells after COVID-19. Researchers used the Oncomine TCR Beta short-read assay to sequence DNA from cultured CD4+ T cells. TCRdb re-called the PCR reads through MiXCR, storing one row per CDR3 protein. The data contain approximately 16,000 distinct CDR3 sequences, more than 25% of them singletons. The antigens these receptors bind are not known. As to treatment: roughly 11-day PBMC culture with coronavirus spike peptide pools or control peptides (ViraFEST assay). Material for sequencing was cultured CD4+ T cells from blood. These TCRs come from a human donor with COVID-19.

This chain joins TRBV20-1 and TRBJ1-6; D unresolved. This CDR3 is built from 15 residues. Germline-derived CDR1 and CDR2 are DFQATT and SNEGSKA (reference sequence). V was pared by 5 bases and J by 5 bases, with 16 bases between. CDR3 sequence reads: CSALLVGYNNSPLHF. The CDR3 DNA follows: TGCAGTGCTCTTCTCGTAGGGTACAATAATTCACCCCTCCACTTT.

The V and J genes are TRBV29-1 and TRBJ1-2; TRBD1 agrees at 7 bases. Trimming took 7 bases from V and 5 from J; bases not matched to a gene: 4. This CDR3 comprises 11 residues. The germline CDR1 and CDR2 sequences are SQVTM and ANQGSEA. The CDR3 sequence: CSAHRGYGYTF. The CDR3 DNA sequence: TGCAGCGCCCACAGGGGTTATGGCTACACCTTC.

The V gene is TRBV6-5, the J gene TRBJ2-4, with unresolved D. This CDR3 has 14 amino acids. V was pared by 0 bases and J by 0 bases, with 3 bases between. Germline-derived CDR1 and CDR2 are MNHEY and SVGAGI. CDR3 DNA sequence: TGTGCCAGCAGTTACTCGACAGCCAAAAACATTCAGTACTTC. Protein: CASSYSTAKNIQYF.

Points on this clonotype: A clone one base away is much larger, so this may be a read error. V usage is TRBV20-1 and J usage is TRBJ1-6, with 7 bases identical to TRBD1. This CDR3 is built from 13 residues. CDR1 and CDR2 (germline): DFQATT, SNEGSKA (reference sequence). The CDR3 DNA is TGCGGTCCTCACGACAGGGTCGGGCCACCCCTCCACTTT. The encoded protein is CGPHDRVGPPLHF.

The chain couples TRBV6-2 or TRBV6-3 to TRBJ1-1; D remains ambiguous. CDR3 length: 14 amino acids. Looked up from germline, CDR1 is MNHEY and CDR2 is SVGEGT. Deletions cut 0 bases from V and 4 bases from J, with 9 bases between. This CDR3 reads CASSYSDSLTEAFF. The CDR3 DNA reads TGTGCCAGCAGTTACTCGGATAGCCTCACTGAAGCTTTCTTT.

The V gene is TRBV7-3, the J gene TRBJ2-2, with a tentative D call TRBD2 (5 bases). Per the germline V gene, CDR1 is SGHTA and CDR2 is FQGTGA. The V end lost 5 bases, the J end lost 1 base, and 14 bases lay between the germline ends. The CDR3 spans 16 residues. In DNA form, the CDR3 reads TGTGCCAGCAGCCTAAAAAGCGGACTGAACACCGGGGAGCTGTTTTTT. Its translation is CASSLKSGLNTGELFF.

This clonotype was counted between two and nine times. CDR3 sequence: CASRDTGVSYEQYF. DNA of the CDR3: TGTGCCAGCAGGGACACAGGGGTCTCCTACGAGCAGTACTTC. The genes are TRBV6-1 and TRBJ2-7; TRBD1 matches at 7 bases. CDR1 and CDR2 (germline): MNHNS, SASEGT. This CDR3 spans 14 amino acids. The V gene end was trimmed by 6 bases and the J gene end by 0 bases; junction bases not matched to a gene: 5.

The chain couples TRBV5-1 to TRBJ2-7, with 7 bases lining up with TRBD1. The germline gives CDR1 SGHRS, CDR2 YFSETQ. CDR3 size: 14 residues. The junction had 6 bases not matched to a gene; V was cut back by 4 bases and J by 2 bases. This CDR3 is CASSPRQGPYEQYF. CDR3 nucleotide sequence: TGCGCCAGCAGCCCCCGACAGGGCCCCTACGAGCAGTACTTC. The variable domain in full, completed from reference TRBV5-1 and TRBJ2-7, reads KAGVTQTPRYLIKTRGQQVTLSCSPISGHRSVSWYQQTPGQGLQFLFEYFSETQRNKGNFPGRFSGRQFSNSRSEMNVSTLELGDSALYLCASSPRQGPYEQYFGPGTRLTVT.

This rearrangement joins TRBV12-3 or TRBV12-4 to TRBJ1-2, with D perhaps matching TRBD1 (5 bases). Trimming stripped 5 bases from V and 4 bases from J, with 14 bases between. The CDR3 contains 14 residues. The CDR3 coding sequence is TGTGCCAGCAGTCCGGGGCCTCACCTCTATGGCTACACCTTC. Protein sequence: CASSPGPHLYGYTF.

The chain is built from TRBV2 and TRBJ1-5; D might be TRBD1 (5 bases). CDR1 is SNHLY and CDR2 is FYNNEI in the germline V gene. Trimming took 1 base from V and 6 from J, leaving 10 bases between them. This CDR3 contains 14 residues. In nucleotides, the CDR3 is TGTGCCAGCAGTGAAGGGGGCTGGGTTCAGCCCCAGCATTTT. Its protein is CASSEGGWVQPQHF.